This TCR beta chain was sequenced during a study of T cells in narcolepsy. Overall study context: Healthy controls were enrolled alongside patients with narcolepsy type 1 or type 2.

The data were produced by immunoSEQ multiplex PCR, yet TCRdb's version contains in-frame clones alone and is incomplete. The sample has about 35,000 clones, 81% seen once. This TCR was recovered from a human donor in good health. The specimen sequenced was memory (CD45RA-) CD4+ T cells from blood.

CDR3 nucleotides: TGTGCCTGGAGCGTCAAGGACCTTTCCCGCTACAATGAGCAGTTCTTC. This translates into CAWSVKDLSRYNEQFF. The V and J genes are TRBV30 and TRBJ2-1; D ambiguous. V dropped 3 bases and J dropped 3 bases, with 18 bases sitting between them. Looked up from germline, CDR1 is GTSNPN and CDR2 is SVGIG (reference sequence). This CDR3 has 16 amino acids.